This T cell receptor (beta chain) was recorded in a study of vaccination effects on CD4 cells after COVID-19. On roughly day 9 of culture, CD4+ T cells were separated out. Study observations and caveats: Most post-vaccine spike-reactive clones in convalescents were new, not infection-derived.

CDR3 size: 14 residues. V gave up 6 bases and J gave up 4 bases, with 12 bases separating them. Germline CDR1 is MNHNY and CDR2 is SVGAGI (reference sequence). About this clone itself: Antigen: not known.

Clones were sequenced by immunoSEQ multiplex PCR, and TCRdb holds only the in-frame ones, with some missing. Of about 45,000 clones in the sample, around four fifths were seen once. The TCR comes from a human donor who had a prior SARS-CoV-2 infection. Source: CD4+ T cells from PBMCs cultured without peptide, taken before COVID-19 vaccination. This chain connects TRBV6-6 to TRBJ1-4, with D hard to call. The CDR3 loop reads CASSPQEYNEKLFF. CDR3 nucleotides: TGTGCCAGCAGCCCCCAGGAGTATAATGAAAAACTGTTTTTT.